The rows below give T cell receptor beta chains drawn from one sample of a study of blood T cells in healthy people across ages. TCRdb analysed the 5' RACE reads with MiXCR anew, one entry per CDR3 protein. The sample holds approximately 2,000,000 distinct CDR3 sequences, around 40% seen once. Sequenced: blood. These receptors came from a human donor in good health. Both conserved end residues are part of each CDR3. Fields, in order: V gene, D gene, J gene, clone size, CDR3 protein, CDR3 DNA. A D gene is named only where the DNA matches it firmly. Not all rows give a size; the values are once, few, many and, for expanded clones, a class.

V gene: TRBV5-1; D gene: TRBD2; J gene: TRBJ2-7; clone size: -; CDR3 protein: CVSSLEGTSGEQYF; CDR3 DNA: TGCGTCAGCAGCTTGGAAGGGACTAGCGGCGAGCAGTACTTC
V gene: TRBV6-5; D gene: -; J gene: TRBJ2-3; clone size: -; CDR3 protein: CASSYVHTDTQYF; CDR3 DNA: TGTGCCAGCAGTTACGTGCACACAGATACGCAGTATTTT
V gene: TRBV28; D gene: TRBD1; J gene: TRBJ1-4; clone size: -; CDR3 protein: CASSSLHQGAPLTMFF; CDR3 DNA: TGTGCCAGCAGTTCCTTACATCAGGGGGCGCCTCTTACTATGTTTTTT
V gene: TRBV7-9; D gene: TRBD1; J gene: TRBJ1-4; clone size: -; CDR3 protein: CASSFWDRDFTPQAEKLFF; CDR3 DNA: TGTGCCAGCAGCTTTTGGGACAGGGACTTCACCCCGCAAGCTGAAAAACTGTTTTTT
V gene: TRBV27; D gene: -; J gene: TRBJ2-6; clone size: -; CDR3 protein: CASTFFPFSGANVLTF; CDR3 DNA: TGTGCCAGCACATTCTTCCCCTTCTCTGGGGCCAACGTCCTGACTTTC
V gene: TRBV7-2; D gene: TRBD2; J gene: TRBJ2-3; clone size: few; CDR3 protein: CASRPSGGALDTQYF; CDR3 DNA: TGTGCCAGCAGACCTAGCGGGGGGGCGTTAGATACGCAGTATTTT
V gene: TRBV6-6; D gene: -; J gene: TRBJ2-5; clone size: -; CDR3 protein: CASSYSMRGGARETQYF; CDR3 DNA: TGTGCCAGCAGTTACTCGATGAGAGGGGGGGCCCGAGAGACCCAGTACTTC
V gene: TRBV29-1; D gene: -; J gene: TRBJ1-5; clone size: -; CDR3 protein: CSVAGTANQPQHF; CDR3 DNA: TGCAGCGTTGCTGGGACCGCCAATCAGCCCCAGCATTTT
V gene: TRBV7-1; D gene: -; J gene: TRBJ2-5; clone size: few; CDR3 protein: CASSSGEQETQYF; CDR3 DNA: TGTGCCAGCAGCTCTGGGGAACAAGAGACCCAGTACTTC
V gene: TRBV4-3; D gene: TRBD2; J gene: TRBJ2-5; clone size: -; CDR3 protein: CASSPSLGLAGGYQETQYF; CDR3 DNA: TGCGCCAGCAGCCCATCTCTCGGACTAGCGGGGGGGTACCAAGAGACCCAGTACTTC